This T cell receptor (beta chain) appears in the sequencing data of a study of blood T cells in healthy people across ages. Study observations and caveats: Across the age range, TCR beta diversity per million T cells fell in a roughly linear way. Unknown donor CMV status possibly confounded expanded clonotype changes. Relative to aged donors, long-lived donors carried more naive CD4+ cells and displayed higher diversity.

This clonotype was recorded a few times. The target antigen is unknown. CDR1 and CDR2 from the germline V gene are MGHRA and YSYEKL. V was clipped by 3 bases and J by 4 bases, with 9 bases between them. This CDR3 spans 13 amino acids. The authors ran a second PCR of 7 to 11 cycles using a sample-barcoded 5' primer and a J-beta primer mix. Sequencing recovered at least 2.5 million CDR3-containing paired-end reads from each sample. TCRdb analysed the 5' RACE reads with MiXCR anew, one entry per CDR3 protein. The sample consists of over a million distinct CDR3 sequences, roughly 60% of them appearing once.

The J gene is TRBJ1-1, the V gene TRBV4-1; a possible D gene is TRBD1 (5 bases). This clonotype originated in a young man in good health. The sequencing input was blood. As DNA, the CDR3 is TGCGCCAGCAGCCATGCTGGGGGCACTGAAGCTTTCTTT. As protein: CASSHAGGTEAFF.